The clone carrying this T cell receptor beta chain was observed a handful of times. The antigen remains undetermined. Constant-segment-primed 5'RACE gave TCR alpha and TCR beta cDNA libraries with sample barcodes and UMIs. TCRdb redid the calling of the 5' RACE reads with MiXCR, one entry per CDR3 protein. The data contain about 140,000 distinct CDR3 sequences, 11% to 15% of them seen just once; the ten biggest clones take up around 28%. V was pared by 6 bases and J by 0 bases, with 11 bases between. The CDR3 is 15 residues long. The data were obtained in a study of T-cell memory formation after mild COVID-19. Study as a whole: Largely, TCR clusters stayed within a single donor.

Study-wide results and caveats: Pre-infection memory held some responding clones, suggesting pre-existing cross-reactive T cells responded. There was a balanced CD4/CD8 profile in clones contracting day 15 to 85, and later expanders leaned CD4+.

This chain connects TRBV12-3 or TRBV12-4 to TRBJ2-2; no firm D call. Sequenced: PBMCs or a T cell subset sorted from them (not recorded which). The receptor's source is an adult woman who had mild COVID-19 (a few samples of this study predate the infection). Cell type and time point are not known. CDR3 loop: CASRPTAANTGELFF. The CDR3 region has the DNA TGTGCCAGCAGACCGACGGCCGCGAACACCGGGGAGCTGTTTTTT.